Included here is one T cell receptor beta chain sequence, with context. What it binds is not known. V lost 8 bases and J 0 bases, leaving 20 bases between the germline ends. Looked up from germline, CDR1 is DFQATT and CDR2 is SNEGSKA (reference sequence). The CDR3 length is 17 residues. Amplification of TCR alpha and beta CDR3 regions from RNA used iRepertoire nested multiplex PCR. Using its own MiXCR run on the multiplex PCR reads, TCRdb lists one record per CDR3 protein. The sample has a few hundred thousand distinct CDR3 sequences; 41% are singletons. The data stem from a study of glioma-infiltrating T cells. Overall study context: Presurgical dexamethasone in glioma patients lasted six or fewer days.

Points from the study as a whole: Signature shared blood CDR3 motifs were enriched in low-divergence and depleted in high-divergence patients.

J is TRBJ1-6 and V is TRBV20-1; D is unclear. The origin of this receptor is a human donor with low-grade glioma or glioblastoma, undergoing nonglioma brain surgery, or in good health (not recorded which). The sample taken for sequencing was glioma tissue, nonneoplastic brain tissue, or PBMCs (not recorded which). CDR3 sequence (DNA): TGCAGTCAGTCAAACGGGGAACCCCTCTCCTATAATTCACCCCTCCACTTT. Translated: CSQSNGEPLSYNSPLHF.